This is a list of T cell receptor beta chains from one sample in a study of CD8 T cell repertoires and HIV-1 epitope variants. This table comes from immunoSEQ multiplex PCR, and its TCRdb copy is limited to in-frame clones, with some not included. The sample carries 6,000 to 7,000 clones, about 66% recorded once. No antigen is known for these receptors. The sequenced material came from cultured CD8+ T cells derived from PBMCs. The origin of the receptors is a male donor with HIV. Each CDR3 is given with its conserved first and last residue. Each record gives: CDR3 length, J gene, D gene, clone size, V gene, CDR3 protein, CDR3 DNA. The D gene is left open where the match is weak. A clone size is listed for some rows: how often the clone was seen (once, few, many), or a class if it is expanded.

>14|TRBJ2-2|TRBD2|NA|TRBV28
CASSLQTSAGELFF
TGTGCCAGCAGTTTACAGACTAGCGCTGGGGAGCTGTTTTTT
>15|TRBJ2-5|NA|medium-sized|TRBV2
CASSDPDSAWGTQYF
TGTGCCAGCAGTGATCCGGACAGCGCTTGGGGGACCCAGTACTTC
>20|TRBJ2-3|TRBD2|NA|TRBV28
CASSLAPLAGVHSSTDTQYF
TGTGCCAGCAGCCTAGCCCCTCTAGCGGGGGTCCACTCGAGCACAGATACGCAGTATTTT
>15|TRBJ1-1|NA|few|TRBV7-9
CASSLNGGSNTEAFF
TGTGCCAGCAGCTTAAATGGGGGTTCCAACACTGAAGCTTTCTTT
>18|TRBJ2-3|NA|few|TRBV9
CASSMPGPGQISADTQYF
TGTGCCAGCAGCATGCCCGGTCCCGGACAGATATCTGCAGATACGCAGTATTTT
>13|TRBJ2-7|NA|NA|TRBV6-6
CASEGSSSYEQYF
TGTGCCAGCGAGGGAAGCAGCTCCTACGAGCAGTACTTC
>12|TRBJ2-7|NA|once|TRBV7-6
CASSLRAGEQYF
TGTGCCAGCAGCTTACGAGCGGGCGAGCAGTACTTC
>15|TRBJ2-7|NA|few|TRBV6-1
CASSEWVRGSYEQYF
TGTGCCAGCAGTGAATGGGTGAGGGGCTCCTACGAGCAGTACTTC
>14|TRBJ2-7|NA|NA|TRBV28
CASSPDDWSYEQYF
TGTGCCAGCAGTCCAGACGACTGGTCCTACGAGCAGTACTTC
>17|TRBJ2-3|TRBD1|NA|TRBV28
CASSQNDRGRFFDTQYF
TGTGCCAGCAGTCAGAATGACAGGGGGCGTTTTTTCGATACGCAGTATTTT
>14|TRBJ2-7|NA|NA|TRBV2
CASSEGGEGYEQYF
TGTGCCAGCAGTGAAGGGGGAGAGGGGTACGAGCAGTACTTC
>11|TRBJ2-7|NA|NA|TRBV2
CASSVSYEQYF
TGTGCCAGCAGTGTGTCCTACGAGCAGTACTTC
>15|TRBJ2-4|NA|NA|TRBV27
CASSPLSRGENIQYF
TGTGCCAGCAGTCCCCTGTCAAGGGGTGAAAACATTCAGTACTTC
>15|TRBJ1-1|TRBD1|NA|TRBV4-2
CASSQGDRGPTEAFF
TGTGCCAGCAGCCAAGGGGACAGGGGGCCCACTGAAGCTTTCTTT
>16|TRBJ2-7|TRBD1|NA|TRBV11-1
CASSLGSGTGMYEQYF
TGTGCCAGCAGCTTAGGCTCCGGGACAGGGATGTACGAGCAGTACTTC
>13|TRBJ1-2|NA|few|TRBV2
CAPRAGLDYGYTF
TGTGCCCCGAGGGCAGGGCTTGACTATGGCTACACCTTC
>14|TRBJ2-1|NA|NA|TRBV19
CASREGSSYNEQFF
TGTGCCAGCCGGGAAGGGAGCTCCTACAATGAGCAGTTCTTC
>15|TRBJ1-1|TRBD1|NA|TRBV4-3
CASNEIGTGGSEAFF
TGCGCCAGCAACGAGATCGGGACAGGGGGTTCTGAAGCTTTCTTT
>16|TRBJ2-1|NA|NA|TRBV11-2
CASSPTGGPAEDEQFF
TGTGCCAGCAGCCCTACAGGCGGACCCGCGGAGGATGAGCAGTTCTTC
>14|TRBJ1-1|NA|few|TRBV5-6
CASSFGTGNTEAFF
TGTGCCAGCAGCTTTGGGACTGGGAACACTGAAGCTTTCTTT
>11|TRBJ2-7|NA|few|TRBV5-6
CASSSGVEQYF
TGTGCCAGCAGCTCAGGGGTCGAGCAGTACTTC
>15|TRBJ1-5|NA|few|TRBV4-2
CASSLDALSNQPQHF
TGTGCCAGCAGCCTGGATGCCCTGAGCAATCAGCCCCAGCATTTT